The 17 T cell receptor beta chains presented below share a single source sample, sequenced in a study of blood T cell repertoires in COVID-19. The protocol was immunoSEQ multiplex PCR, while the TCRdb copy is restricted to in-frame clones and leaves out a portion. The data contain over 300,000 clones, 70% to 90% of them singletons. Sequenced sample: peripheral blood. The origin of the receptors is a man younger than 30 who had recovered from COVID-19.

CDR3 coding DNA: TGTGCCAGCCAAGGAGGCTCCTACGAGCAGTACTTC. It specifies CASQGGSYEQYF. V and J are TRBV19 and TRBJ2-7; perhaps TRBD2 as D (5 bases). Between the trimmed V and J ends, which lost 9 bases and 0 bases, there was a span of 9 bases. The CDR3 extends over 12 amino acids. Germline V gene sequence: CDR1 LNHDA, CDR2 SQIVND (reference sequence).

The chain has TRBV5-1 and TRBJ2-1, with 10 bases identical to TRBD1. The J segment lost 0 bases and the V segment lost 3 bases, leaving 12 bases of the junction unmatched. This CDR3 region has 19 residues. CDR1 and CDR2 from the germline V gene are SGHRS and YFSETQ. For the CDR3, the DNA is TGCGCCAGCAGCTCTCCCCCCGGGACAGGGGTAAGCTCCTACAATGAGCAGTTCTTC. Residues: CASSSPPGTGVSSYNEQFF.

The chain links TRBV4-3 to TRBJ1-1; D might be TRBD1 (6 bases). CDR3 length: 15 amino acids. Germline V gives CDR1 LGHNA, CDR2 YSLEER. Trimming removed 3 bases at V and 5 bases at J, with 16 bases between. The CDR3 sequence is CASSHLLQGRTEAFF. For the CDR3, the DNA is TGCGCCAGCAGCCACCTCCTGCAGGGGCGGACTGAAGCTTTCTTT.

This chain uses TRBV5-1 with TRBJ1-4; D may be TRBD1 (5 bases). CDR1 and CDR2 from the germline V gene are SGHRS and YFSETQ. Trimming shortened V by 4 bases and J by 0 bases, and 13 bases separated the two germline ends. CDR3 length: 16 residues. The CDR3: CASSPGTYATNEKLFF. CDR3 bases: TGCGCCAGCAGCCCCGGGACTTATGCAACTAATGAAAAACTGTTTTTT.

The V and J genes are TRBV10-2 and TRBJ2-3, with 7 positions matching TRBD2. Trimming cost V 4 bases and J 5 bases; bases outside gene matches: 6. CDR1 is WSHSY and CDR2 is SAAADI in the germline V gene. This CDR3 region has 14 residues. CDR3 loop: CASSVSGTKDTQYF. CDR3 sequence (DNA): TGCGCCAGCAGTGTGAGCGGGACGAAAGATACGCAGTATTTT.

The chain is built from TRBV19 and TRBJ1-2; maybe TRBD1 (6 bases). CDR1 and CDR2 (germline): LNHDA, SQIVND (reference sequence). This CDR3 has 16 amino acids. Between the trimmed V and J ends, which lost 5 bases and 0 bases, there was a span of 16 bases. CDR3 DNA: TGTGCCAGTAGTCCTGCTTGGGGGGGGCCTAACTATGGCTACACCTTC. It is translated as CASSPAWGGPNYGYTF.

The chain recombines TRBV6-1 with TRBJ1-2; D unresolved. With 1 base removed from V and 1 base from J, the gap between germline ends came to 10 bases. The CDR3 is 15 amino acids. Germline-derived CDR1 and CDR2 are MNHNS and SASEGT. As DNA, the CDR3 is TGTGCCAGCAGTGAAGTGATTAACAGTAACTATGGCTACACCTTC. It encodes CASSEVINSNYGYTF.

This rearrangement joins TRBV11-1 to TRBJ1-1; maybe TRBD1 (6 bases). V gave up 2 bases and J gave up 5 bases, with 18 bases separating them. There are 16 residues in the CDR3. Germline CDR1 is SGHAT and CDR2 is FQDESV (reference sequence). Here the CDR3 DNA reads TGTGCCAGCAGCTTATATGGAGGGGGGGGCCCGACTGAAGCTTTCTTT. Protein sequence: CASSLYGGGGPTEAFF.

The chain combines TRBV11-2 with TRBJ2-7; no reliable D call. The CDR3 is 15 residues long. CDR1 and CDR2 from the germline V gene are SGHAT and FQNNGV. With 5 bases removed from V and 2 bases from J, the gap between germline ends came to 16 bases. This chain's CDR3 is CASSPRVLDPYEQYF. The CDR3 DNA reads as TGTGCCAGCAGCCCCCGAGTCCTAGACCCCTACGAGCAGTACTTC. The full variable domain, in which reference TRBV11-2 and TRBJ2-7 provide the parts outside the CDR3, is EAGVAQSPRYKIIEKRQSVAFWCNPISGHATLYWYQQILGQGPKLLIQFQNNGVVDDSQLPKDRFSAERLKGVDSTLKIQPAKLEDSAVYLCASSPRVLDPYEQYFGPGTRLTVT.

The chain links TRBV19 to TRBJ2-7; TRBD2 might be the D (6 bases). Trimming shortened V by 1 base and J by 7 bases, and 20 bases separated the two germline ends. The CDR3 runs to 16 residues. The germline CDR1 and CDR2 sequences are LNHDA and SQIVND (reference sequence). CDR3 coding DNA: TGTGCCAGTAGTATAGGCTTTAGGGGACTCCTCAGGGAGCAGTACTTC. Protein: CASSIGFRGLLREQYF.

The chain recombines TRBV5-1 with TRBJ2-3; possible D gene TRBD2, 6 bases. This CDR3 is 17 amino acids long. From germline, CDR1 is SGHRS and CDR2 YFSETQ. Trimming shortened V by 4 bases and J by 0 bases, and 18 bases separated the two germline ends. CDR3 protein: CASSPFAGQTSTDTQYF. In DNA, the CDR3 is TGCGCCAGCAGCCCCTTTGCGGGGCAGACTAGCACAGATACGCAGTATTTT.

The CDR3 DNA sequence: TGTGCCAGCAGTTCTGGCAGGGTCGAGCAGTACTTC. The encoded protein is CASSSGRVEQYF. This chain links TRBV27 with TRBJ2-7; tentative D call: TRBD1 (5 bases). CDR1 is MNHEY and CDR2 is SMNVEV in the germline V gene (reference sequence). Trimming removed 4 bases from V and 6 bases from J, with 10 bases in between. This CDR3 is built from 12 residues.

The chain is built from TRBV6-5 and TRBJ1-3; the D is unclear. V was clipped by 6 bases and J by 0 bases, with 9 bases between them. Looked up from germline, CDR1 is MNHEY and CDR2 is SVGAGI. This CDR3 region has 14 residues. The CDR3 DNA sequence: TGTGCCAGCAGCCCAACAGACTCTGGAAACACCATATATTTT. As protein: CASSPTDSGNTIYF.

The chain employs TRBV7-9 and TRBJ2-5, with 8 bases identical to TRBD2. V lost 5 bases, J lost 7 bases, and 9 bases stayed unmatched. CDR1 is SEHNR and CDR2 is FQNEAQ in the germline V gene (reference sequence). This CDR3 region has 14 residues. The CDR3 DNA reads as TGTGCCAGCAGCCCCGGGACTAGAGGTTGGACCCAGTACTTC. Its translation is CASSPGTRGWTQYF. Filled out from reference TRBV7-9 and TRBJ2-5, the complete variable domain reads DTGVSQNPRHKITKRGQNVTFRCDPISEHNRLYWYRQTLGQGPEFLTYFQNEAQLEKSRLLSDRFSAERPKGSFSTLEIQRTEQGDSAMYLCASSPGTRGWTQYFGPGTRLLVL.

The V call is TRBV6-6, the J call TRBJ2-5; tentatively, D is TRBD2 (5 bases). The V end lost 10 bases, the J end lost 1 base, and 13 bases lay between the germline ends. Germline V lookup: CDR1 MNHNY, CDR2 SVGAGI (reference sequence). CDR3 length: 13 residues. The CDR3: CATESDSQETQYF. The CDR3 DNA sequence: TGTGCCACCGAATCGGACTCCCAAGAGACCCAGTACTTC.

CDR3 DNA sequence: TGTGCCAGCAGTGGGGGACAGGGGGCTTGGGAGACCCAGTACTTC. Protein: CASSGGQGAWETQYF. The gene calls are TRBV2 and TRBJ2-5, with 12 bases fitting TRBD1. Trimming removed 4 bases from V and 5 bases from J; junction bases left unmatched: 5. The CDR3 consists of 15 residues. Germline V lookup: CDR1 SNHLY, CDR2 FYNNEI.

The CDR3 protein is CASSYFYRDGYTF. The CDR3 nucleotides read TGTGCCAGCAGTTACTTTTACAGGGATGGCTACACCTTC. The chain recombines TRBV6-5 with TRBJ1-2, with TRBD1 as a possible D gene (6 bases). The CDR3 runs to 13 residues. The V and J ends lost 1 base and 6 bases respectively, with 9 bases between them. CDR1 and CDR2 (germline): MNHEY, SVGAGI.